These 5 T cell receptor beta chains share one sample of origin, sequenced in a study of CD8+ T cells in alopecia areata. Isolated RNA was reverse transcribed into cDNA used as the sequencing template. The method was immunoSEQ multiplex PCR; TCRdb's version includes in-frame clones alone and lacks a portion of them. The table has some 200,000 clones, roughly three fifths seen once. Treatment of the sample: oral pan-JAK inhibitor, 5-10 mg twice daily. The sequencing used CD4+ T cells sorted from blood, collected at week 4, from a patient treated with tofacitinib. The receptors originated from a human donor with alopecia areata.

This clone was recorded a few times. The chain carries TRBV14 and TRBJ1-1; D not certain. Germline V gene sequence: CDR1 SGHDN, CDR2 FVKESK. The germline V and J ends were trimmed by 3 bases and 3 bases, with 8 bases remaining between them. CDR3 length: 13 amino acids. CDR3 sequence reads: CASSQGRDTEAFF. The CDR3 region has the DNA TGTGCCAGCAGCCAGGGGAGAGACACTGAAGCTTTCTTT.

V gene TRBV6-5 combines with J gene TRBJ2-7, with D maybe TRBD1 (6 bases). The germline V gene encodes CDR1 MNHEY and CDR2 SVGAGI. The V and J ends lost 4 bases and 3 bases respectively, with 10 bases between them. The CDR3 totals 13 residues. The CDR3 bases are TGTGCCAGCAGTTTGGACAGAGACTACGAGCAGTACTTC. Encoded protein: CASSLDRDYEQYF.

The gene calls are TRBV29-1 and TRBJ1-2, with 11 bases fitting TRBD1. Trimming took 5 bases from V and 4 from J; bases not matched to a gene: 12. This CDR3 spans 16 amino acids. Per germline, CDR1 SQVTM and CDR2 ANQGSEA. CDR3 DNA: TGCAGCGTTTGGACAGGGGGCCGCTCTGGTGCCTATGGCTACACCTTC. Translation gives CSVWTGGRSGAYGYTF.

The rearrangement links TRBV19 to TRBJ2-4, with 13 positions matching TRBD2. The J segment lost 13 bases and the V segment lost 7 bases, leaving 22 bases of the junction unmatched. The length of the CDR3 is 18 residues. Germline values: CDR1 LNHDA, CDR2 SQIVND (reference sequence). The CDR3 reads CASKAGIGLAGAPGVQYF. The CDR3 DNA sequence: TGTGCCAGTAAGGCGGGGATAGGACTAGCGGGGGCCCCCGGGGTACAGTACTTC.

The chain has TRBV25-1 and TRBJ2-7; 10 bases align to TRBD1. The CDR3 has 14 amino acids. After removal of 6 bases from V and 2 bases from J, the junction contained 4 bases not matched to a gene. The germline V gene encodes CDR1 MGHDK and CDR2 SYGVNS. The CDR3 DNA follows: TGTGCCAGCAGCTCGGGACAGGGGACCTACGAGCAGTACTTC. It specifies CASSSGQGTYEQYF.